Listed below are T cell receptor beta chains from one sample, sequenced in a study of beta chain features in type 1 diabetes. The protocol was immunoSEQ multiplex PCR, while the TCRdb copy is restricted to in-frame clones and leaves out a portion. The profile shows hundreds of thousands of clones, around 12% of them singletons. Sequenced material: naive CD4+ T cells from blood. The receptor source for this set is a man aged 18 to 29 in good health. Both conserved end residues are part of each CDR3. A D gene is named only where the DNA matches it firmly. Clone size appears in some rows only: once, few, many, or a class for an expanded clone.

j_call d_call clone_size v_call cdr3_aa cdr3_nt
TRBJ1-2 TRBD1 - TRBV18 CASSPDRVANYGYTF TGTGCCAGCTCACCCGACAGGGTGGCAAACTATGGCTACACCTTC
TRBJ1-2 - - TRBV7-9 CASSPSSYGYTF TGTGCCAGCAGCCCTTCGAGCTATGGCTACACCTTC
TRBJ2-7 - few TRBV30 CAWTPRGSGEQYF TGTGCCTGGACCCCACGGGGGAGCGGCGAGCAGTACTTC
TRBJ1-2 - few TRBV4-3 CASSQEFGGRGYTF TGCGCCAGCAGCCAAGAGTTCGGGGGTCGGGGCTACACCTTC
TRBJ1-1 - - TRBV5-1 CASSLGQGLNTEAFF TGCGCCAGCAGCTTGGGGCAGGGATTGAACACTGAAGCTTTCTTT
TRBJ2-7 - - TRBV6-5 CASSYSDRFSYEQYF TGTGCCAGCAGTTACTCGGACAGATTCTCCTACGAGCAGTACTTC
TRBJ1-2 TRBD1 few TRBV4-3 CASSQEAIRGRGYGYTF TGCGCCAGCAGCCAAGAGGCCATCAGGGGGCGAGGATATGGCTACACCTTC
TRBJ2-7 - few TRBV2 CASRRDSYEQYF TGTGCCAGCAGGCGGGACAGTTACGAGCAGTACTTC
TRBJ2-7 TRBD1 - TRBV6-5 CASSRDRGYEQYF TGTGCCAGCAGTAGGGACAGGGGCTACGAGCAGTACTTC
TRBJ2-1 - few TRBV5-1 CASSENYADEQFF TGCGCCAGCAGCGAAAATTACGCGGATGAGCAGTTCTTC
TRBJ2-7 - few TRBV27 CASSLTLAGNTYEQYF TGTGCCAGCAGTTTAACTTTGGCGGGAAACACCTACGAGCAGTACTTC
TRBJ2-6 TRBD1 few TRBV19 CASSPGQGSSGANVLTF TGTGCCAGTAGTCCCGGACAGGGAAGCTCTGGGGCCAACGTCCTGACTTTC
TRBJ2-7 - few TRBV6-1 CASSAQSYEQYF TGTGCCAGCAGTGCACAGTCCTACGAGCAGTACTTC
TRBJ1-1 - few TRBV9 CASSVGRGTEAFF TGTGCCAGCAGCGTAGGCAGAGGGACTGAAGCTTTCTTT
TRBJ2-7 TRBD1 - TRBV30 CAWTHGQGSSYEQYF TGTGCCTGGACCCACGGACAGGGTAGCTCCTACGAGCAGTACTTC
TRBJ2-7 - - TRBV7-2 CASSLGSAEPYEQYF TGTGCCAGCAGCTTAGGTTCGGCGGAACCCTACGAGCAGTACTTC
TRBJ2-1 - - TRBV27 CASRHPDSGEQFF TGTGCCAGCAGACATCCTGATAGCGGTGAGCAGTTCTTC
TRBJ1-1 TRBD1 few TRBV4-3 CASSRDRDTEAFF TGCGCCAGCAGCCGAGACAGGGACACTGAAGCTTTCTTT
TRBJ2-1 - - TRBV4-2 CASSQELQGPSYNEQFF TGTGCCAGCAGCCAAGAATTGCAGGGGCCCTCCTACAATGAGCAGTTCTTC
TRBJ2-7 - few TRBV5-6 CASTVPGHSYEQYF TGTGCCAGCACCGTTCCGGGACACTCCTACGAGCAGTACTTC
TRBJ1-5 - few TRBV2 CASSPDSSNQPQHF TGTGCCAGCAGTCCCGACAGTAGCAATCAGCCCCAGCATTTT
TRBJ1-5 TRBD1 - TRBV5-1 CASSRLPGQGGQPQHF TGCGCCAGCAGCAGATTACCGGGACAGGGGGGTCAGCCCCAGCATTTT
TRBJ2-1 - - TRBV7-3 CASSLRLSSYNEQFF TGTGCCAGCAGCTTGAGACTAAGTTCCTACAATGAGCAGTTCTTC
TRBJ2-2 TRBD1 - TRBV11-1 CASSDRGPNTGELFF TGTGCCAGCAGCGACAGGGGACCGAACACCGGGGAGCTGTTTTTT
TRBJ2-3 TRBD2 - TRBV11-2 CASSPYRAGVHQYF TGTGCCAGCAGCCCGTATAGAGCGGGAGTACATCAGTATTTT
TRBJ2-3 - few TRBV21-1 CASSKVDSASSTDTQYF TGTGCCAGCAGCAAAGTCGATAGTGCCTCTAGCACAGATACGCAGTATTTT
TRBJ1-1 - few TRBV29-1 CSTRGGTWGEAFF TGCAGCACCCGGGGAGGCACCTGGGGGGAAGCTTTCTTT
TRBJ1-1 - - TRBV6-1 CASSATGNEAFF TGTGCCAGCAGTGCGACAGGCAATGAAGCTTTCTTT
TRBJ1-2 - - TRBV30 CAWSTQGQGYGYTF TGTGCCTGGAGTACCCAGGGGCAGGGCTATGGCTACACCTTC
TRBJ2-7 - few TRBV21-1 CASSRVREDSYEQYF TGTGCCAGCAGCCGGGTGCGGGAGGACTCCTACGAGCAGTACTTC
TRBJ2-7 TRBD2 few TRBV30 CAWSAGLALTYEQYF TGTGCCTGGAGTGCCGGACTAGCCTTAACCTACGAGCAGTACTTC
TRBJ1-2 - - TRBV4-1 CASSQEQGNYGYTF TGCGCCAGCAGCCAAGAACAGGGAAACTATGGCTACACCTTC
TRBJ1-4 TRBD1 few TRBV16 CASSPRRQGNEKLFF TGTGCCAGCAGCCCTCGGAGACAGGGAAATGAAAAACTGTTTTTT
TRBJ2-3 TRBD2 few TRBV30 CAWSRTDLLAGGTQYF TGTGCCTGGAGCCGAACGGACCTTCTAGCGGGAGGTACGCAGTATTTT
TRBJ2-7 - few TRBV29-1 CSVTLPGHLSYEQYF TGCAGCGTGACCCTCCCGGGACACTTATCCTACGAGCAGTACTTC
TRBJ2-5 TRBD2 - TRBV5-5 CASSFGAGGTQYF TGTGCCAGCAGCTTCGGGGCGGGGGGGACCCAGTACTTC
TRBJ2-2 - - TRBV7-3 CASSSIGPNTGELFF TGTGCCAGCAGCTCGATTGGCCCGAACACCGGGGAGCTGTTTTTT
TRBJ2-1 - few TRBV5-1 CASSLGASSYNEQFF TGCGCCAGCAGCTTGGGGGCAAGCTCCTACAATGAGCAGTTCTTC